These 19 T cell receptor beta chains originate from one sample sequenced in a study of cytomegalovirus exposure and HLA in healthy donors. PCR involved 60 Vbeta and 13 Jbeta primers. The repertoire was sequenced with immunoSEQ multiplex PCR; TCRdb's copy has only in-frame clones and lacks some. The sample contains 150,000 to 200,000 clones, 68% of which appear only once. Sample: PBMCs. The source is a woman in her thirties or forties in good health and CMV-seropositive.

V usage is TRBV27 and J usage is TRBJ1-2; 7 bases are shared with TRBD1. Losses at the gene ends were 5 bases for V and 8 bases for J; bases not matched to a gene: 11. This CDR3 is built from 14 residues. Germline-derived CDR1 and CDR2 are MNHEY and SMNVEV (reference sequence). The chain's CDR3 is CASSPTGQRVGYTF. In DNA form, the CDR3 reads TGTGCCAGCAGTCCGACAGGGCAGAGAGTAGGCTACACCTTC.

The chain is built from TRBV27 and TRBJ2-3; 7 nucleotides agree with TRBD2. With 9 bases clipped from V and 3 bases from J, the junction kept 6 bases outside the gene matches. Germline lookup yields CDR1 MNHEY and CDR2 SMNVEV (reference sequence). The CDR3 spans 13 residues. The CDR3 sequence: CASTGGGTDTQYF. The CDR3 nucleotides are TGTGCCAGTACGGGCGGGGGTACAGATACGCAGTATTTT.

This chain connects TRBV6-6 to TRBJ1-5; the D is unclear. Germline CDR1 and CDR2: MNHNY and SVGAGI (reference sequence). V dropped 2 bases and J dropped 9 bases, with 20 bases sitting between them. CDR3 length: 16 residues. The CDR3 DNA sequence: TGTGCCAGCAGTTACGGTGTGGCAGACAATTTGGGGCCCCAGCATTTT. This codes for CASSYGVADNLGPQHF.

This clone was counted only a few times. This chain joins TRBV4-3 and TRBJ2-7, with D tentatively TRBD2 (6 bases). V dropped 4 bases and J dropped 6 bases, with 25 bases sitting between them. The CDR3 has 17 amino acids. The germline CDR1 and CDR2 sequences are LGHNA and YSLEER. In DNA, the CDR3 is TGCGCCAGCAGCCCGGGACTTCGCAGGGCGATCGGGGGCGAGCAGTACTTC. This translates into CASSPGLRRAIGGEQYF.

Notes on this clone: One junction end disagrees with the germline gene, perhaps due to a read error. The CDR3 spells CASSSGVPTDTQYF. The CDR3 DNA reads TGTGCTAGCAGCTCGGGGGTGCCAACAGATACGCAGTATTTT. This chain uses TRBV7-7 with TRBJ2-3; perhaps TRBD2 as D (6 bases). The CDR3 is 14 residues long. Germline loops: CDR1 SSHAT, CDR2 FNYEAQ (reference sequence).

A single count supports this clone. The chain joins TRBV28 to TRBJ1-2, with D possibly being TRBD1 (5 bases). The CDR3 contains 14 residues. The germline V gene encodes CDR1 MDHEN and CDR2 SYDVKM. V lost 2 bases and J 3 bases, leaving 10 bases between the germline ends. The CDR3 region has the DNA TGTGCCAGCAGTTTAGGTTCAGGGTACTATGGCTACACCTTC. Translated, it gives CASSLGSGYYGYTF.

This clone has just one count. The chain is built from TRBV4-1 and TRBJ2-3; TRBD2 is a possible D gene (6 bases). This CDR3 has 11 amino acids. The germline CDR1 and CDR2 sequences are MGHRA and YSYEKL. CDR3 nucleotides: TGCGTTGCAGGAGGGTTTGATACGCAGTATTTT. This encodes CVAGGFDTQYF.

The chain combines TRBV28 with TRBJ2-7; 10 nucleotides agree with TRBD1. CDR1 MDHEN and CDR2 SYDVKM come from the germline V gene. This CDR3 region has 13 residues. Trimming cost V 11 bases and J 1 base; bases outside gene matches: 5. This CDR3 reads CAGKGQGSYEQYF. CDR3 DNA: TGTGCCGGTAAGGGACAGGGGTCCTACGAGCAGTACTTC.

This sequence joins TRBV7-6 and TRBJ2-5; TRBD2 aligns across 9 bases. V trimming: 2 bases; J trimming: 5 bases; junction bases outside the gene matches: 3. This CDR3 region has 14 residues. CDR1 SGHVS and CDR2 FNYEAQ come from the germline V gene. CDR3 sequence reads: CASSLSLAGETQYF. The CDR3, as DNA: TGTGCCAGCAGCTTATCGCTAGCGGGGGAGACCCAGTACTTC.

This chain connects TRBV18 to TRBJ1-2, with 11 bases that match TRBD1. J was trimmed by 5 bases and V by 3 bases; bases with no gene match: 8. Germline lookup yields CDR1 KGHSH and CDR2 LQKENI. The CDR3 runs to 16 residues. The CDR3: CASSPPGTGGRYGYTF. The DNA of the CDR3 is TGTGCCAGCTCACCCCCCGGGACAGGGGGACGGTATGGCTACACCTTC.

The chain links TRBV5-1 to TRBJ2-3; 8 bases align to TRBD2. The germline V gene encodes CDR1 SGHRS and CDR2 YFSETQ. The CDR3 is 17 residues long. Trimming at V came to 5 bases and at J to 2 bases, leaving 13 bases not matched to a gene. CDR3 in amino acids: CASRGIAGTISTDTQYF. The CDR3 region has the DNA TGCGCCAGCAGGGGAATAGCGGGGACCATTTCCACAGATACGCAGTATTTT.

The V call is TRBV21-1, the J call TRBJ1-1; no check of the table's D call, TRBD1, against the DNA was made. TRBV21-1 is classified as a pseudogene. The CDR3 sequence is 12 residues long. The CDR3 DNA follows: TGTGCCAGCACCCCTAAAAGGGGTTGGACTTTCTTT. Amino acids: CASTPKRGWTFF.

A word on this clone: Other DNA variants within this sample encode the same CDR3. In DNA, the CDR3 is TGTGCCAGCAGCTTAGGGAGCTACGAGCAGTACTTC. Protein sequence: CASSLGSYEQYF. The chain links TRBV7-2 to TRBJ2-7; no clear D. Germline CDR1 reads SGHTA; CDR2 reads FQGNSA. This CDR3 has 12 amino acids. The V gene lost 1 base and the J gene lost 3 bases, with 4 bases spanning the gap.

This clone was seen just once. V gene TRBV27 combines with J gene TRBJ2-2; D is unresolved. Germline loops: CDR1 MNHEY, CDR2 SMNVEV (reference sequence). Trimming stripped 2 bases from V and 6 bases from J, with 7 bases between. The CDR3 totals 13 residues. The CDR3 sequence: CASSLSRSGELFF. In DNA form, the CDR3 reads TGTGCCAGCAGTTTAAGCAGGTCCGGGGAGCTGTTTTTT.

In this sample, this clone turned up once. The rearrangement joins TRBV27 to TRBJ1-1; TRBD1 matches at 8 bases. In germline, CDR1 is MNHEY, CDR2 SMNVEV (reference sequence). V lost 4 bases and J lost 1; bases outside the gene matches: 2. This CDR3 has 14 residues. CDR3 bases: TGTGCCAGCAGTTCGACAGGGGCGAACACTGAAGCTTTCTTT. Residues: CASSSTGANTEAFF.

The rearrangement links TRBV12-5 to TRBJ1-5; 9 bases are shared with TRBD1. Looked up from germline, CDR1 is LGHNT and CDR2 is FRNRAP. The V and J ends lost 0 bases and 6 bases, in that order; junction bases with no gene match: 18. This CDR3 spans 20 amino acids. The CDR3 nucleotides are TGTGCTAGTGGTTTGGTAAAGATCATGGCCGGGACAGGGCCCGGTCAGCCCCAGCATTTT. It translates to CASGLVKIMAGTGPGQPQHF.

V usage is TRBV14 and J usage is TRBJ1-2; D unresolved. Per the germline V gene, CDR1 is SGHDN and CDR2 is FVKESK. CDR3 length: 14 residues. With 3 bases removed from V and 2 bases from J, the gap between germline ends came to 10 bases. The chain's CDR3 is CASSHFLLNYGYTF. The CDR3 DNA sequence: TGTGCCAGCAGCCATTTCCTTTTGAACTATGGCTACACCTTC.

CDR3 nucleotide sequence: TGCGCCAGCAGCCAAGATTCCCTAGCGGGAGGGTGGAACACCGGGGAGCTGTTTTTT. It specifies CASSQDSLAGGWNTGELFF. The J gene is TRBJ2-2, the V gene TRBV4-1; 12 bases agree with TRBD2. Germline values: CDR1 MGHRA, CDR2 YSYEKL. V was pared by 0 bases and J by 1 base, with 6 bases of the junction left unmatched. CDR3 length: 19 amino acids.

The genes are TRBV2 and TRBJ1-1, with 7 positions matching TRBD1. Germline V gives CDR1 SNHLY, CDR2 FYNNEI. Trimming removed 3 bases from V and 0 bases from J; junction bases left unmatched: 1. The CDR3 length is 14 residues. The CDR3: CASSETGLNTEAFF. The CDR3 DNA follows: TGTGCCAGCAGTGAGACAGGGTTGAACACTGAAGCTTTCTTT.